Presented here are 24 T cell receptor beta chains from one specimen sequenced in a study of circulating CD8 cells and anti-PD-1 response in melanoma. Each library started from approximately 14 ng of total RNA using the QIAseq Immune Repertoire TCR panel. TCRdb re-analysed the reads in MiXCR, keeping a single row per CDR3 protein. The sample lists approximately 2,500 distinct CDR3 sequences; approximately 6.8% were seen once. Live CD3+CD8+TCRalphabeta+ cells were sorted into four subsets by PD-1 and/or TIGIT. Sequencing was performed on CD8+ T cells from PBMCs, taken at baseline or after one month of anti-PD-1 therapy (not recorded which). These receptors came from a human donor with melanoma.

This clonotype qualifies as medium-sized. The chain employs TRBV4-2 and TRBJ2-7; the D gene could be TRBD1 or TRBD2 (5 bases each). The CDR3 spans 17 residues. Germline assignment: CDR1 LGHNA and CDR2 YNFKEQ. Trimming took off 0 bases at V and 3 bases at J, with 18 bases between the two ends. The CDR3 region is CASSQEVVGHGDYEQYF. CDR3 DNA: TGTGCCAGCAGCCAAGAGGTGGTAGGACACGGGGACTACGAGCAGTACTTC.

By frequency in the sample, this clonotype is medium-sized. This rearrangement joins TRBV28 to TRBJ2-7, with D hard to call. This CDR3 is built from 14 residues. Germline loops: CDR1 MDHEN, CDR2 SYDVKM. The germline V and J ends were trimmed by 2 bases and 2 bases, with 10 bases remaining between them. CDR3: CASSLARPAYEQYF. CDR3 in DNA: TGTGCCAGCAGTTTAGCCCGACCCGCCTACGAGCAGTACTTC.

Turning to this clonotype: The junction does not match germline at one end; this may be a read error. The CDR3 loop reads CASSPQGGLYGYTF. Here the CDR3 DNA reads TGCGCCAGCAGCCCCCAGGGAGGGTTGTATGGCTACACCTTC. This rearrangement joins TRBV7-3 to TRBJ1-2, with TRBD1 as a possible D gene (5 bases). CDR1 is SGHTA, CDR2 FQGTGA, per germline. CDR3 length: 14 amino acids.

Sample share makes this clonotype medium-sized. The CDR3 DNA reads TGTGCCAGCAGCCAGGCGGGGGTGGACAATGAGCAGTTCTTC. It is translated as CASSQAGVDNEQFF. The rearrangement uses TRBV3-1 and TRBJ2-1; TRBD2 matches at 7 bases. This CDR3 is 14 amino acids long. V gave up 3 bases and J gave up 5 bases; unmatched junction bases: 4. Looked up from germline, CDR1 is LGHDT and CDR2 is YNNKEL (reference sequence).

This clonotype is medium-sized in the sample. This chain connects TRBV27 to TRBJ2-7, with a tentative D call TRBD2 (7 bases). CDR1 is MNHEY and CDR2 is SMNVEV in the germline V gene (reference sequence). The CDR3 is 14 amino acids. Trimming removed 5 bases at V and 2 bases at J, with 13 bases between. The DNA of the CDR3 is TGTGCCAGCAGTCCTCCGGGGGGCGCCTACGAGCAGTACTTC. This translates into CASSPPGGAYEQYF.

This clonotype is deemed medium-sized. The V and J genes are TRBV18 and TRBJ1-1; tentatively, D is TRBD1 (5 bases). CDR3 size: 14 residues. V lost 6 bases, J lost 5 bases, and 16 bases lay in between. The V gene's germline CDR1 is KGHSH and CDR2 LQKENI. The CDR3 DNA follows: TGTGCCAGCTCCCCGGCCGGGGCTGTAACTGAAGCTTTCTTT. As protein: CASSPAGAVTEAFF.

In this sample, this clonotype is medium-sized. This chain connects TRBV7-6 to TRBJ1-4; 9 nucleotides align to TRBD1. Losses at the gene ends were 6 bases for V and 1 base for J; bases not matched to a gene: 6. CDR1 SGHVS and CDR2 FNYEAQ come from the germline V gene. This CDR3 is built from 16 residues. CDR3 sequence reads: CASRHTTGGTNEKLFF. DNA for the CDR3: TGTGCCAGCAGACATACGACAGGGGGAACTAATGAAAAACTGTTTTTT. Full variable domain (rest looked up from reference TRBV7-6 and TRBJ1-4): GAGVSQSPRYKVTKRGQDVALRCDPISGHVSLYWYRQALGQGPEFLTYFNYEAQQDKSGLPNDRFSAERPEGSISTLTIQRTEQRDSAMYRCASRHTTGGTNEKLFFGSGTQLSVL.

Relative to its sample, this clonotype is medium-sized. The chain couples TRBV27 to TRBJ2-5, with 13 bases identical to TRBD2. The CDR3 loop spans 15 amino acids. Germline assignment: CDR1 MNHEY and CDR2 SMNVEV (reference sequence). The trim removed 5 bases at V and 6 bases at J, leaving 6 bases unmatched. The CDR3 spells CASSLGLAGAKTQYF. CDR3 nucleotide sequence: TGTGCCAGCAGTCTCGGACTAGCGGGGGCTAAGACCCAGTACTTC.

In this sample, this clonotype is large (0.1 to 1%). CDR3 protein: CASSLTDRGSNQPQHF. CDR3 bases: TGTGCCAGCAGTTTGACGGACAGGGGTAGCAATCAGCCCCAGCATTTT. V is TRBV28 and J is TRBJ1-5; 9 bases are shared with TRBD1. The CDR3 covers 16 residues. The ends lost 3 bases at V and 0 bases at J; junction bases unmatched: 3. Germline V gene data show CDR1 as MDHEN and CDR2 as SYDVKM.

This clonotype qualifies as medium-sized. This chain connects TRBV6-9 to TRBJ2-7; 9 bases are a match to TRBD1. After removal of 5 bases from V and 3 bases from J, the junction contained 5 bases not matched to a gene. Germline V gives CDR1 MNHGY, CDR2 SVAAGI. The CDR3 loop spans 14 amino acids. The CDR3 nucleotides read TGTGCCAGCAGTAACAGGGGGCGCTACTACGAGCAGTACTTC. Translating gives CASSNRGRYYEQYF.

In this sample, this clonotype is medium-sized. This chain uses TRBV27 with TRBJ1-2, with D possibly TRBD1 on 6 matching bases. The V gene's germline CDR1 is MNHEY and CDR2 SMNVEV (reference sequence). V gave up 5 bases and J gave up 3 bases, with 13 bases separating them. This CDR3 is built from 14 residues. DNA of the CDR3: TGTGCCAGCAGTCCACAGGGATTTGACTATGGCTACACCTTC. As protein: CASSPQGFDYGYTF.

In this sample, this clonotype is medium-sized (0.01 to 0.1%). This rearrangement joins TRBV28 to TRBJ1-1, with D perhaps TRBD1 (5 bases). The CDR3 runs 13 residues. The germline V gene encodes CDR1 MDHEN and CDR2 SYDVKM. V lost 8 bases and J lost 4, with 14 bases in between. CDR3 amino acids: CASRPTGGTEAFF. The CDR3 DNA reads as TGTGCCAGCCGACCCACCGGGGGCACTGAAGCTTTCTTT.

Concerning this clonotype itself: Compared with germline, one end of the junction differs, possibly owing to a read error. The rearrangement joins TRBV6-6 to TRBJ2-7, with TRBD1 as a possible D gene (6 bases). CDR1 and CDR2 from the germline V gene are MNHNY and SVGAGI (reference sequence). This CDR3 has 14 residues. CDR3 sequence (DNA): TGTGCCGGCAGTTACCTGGACAGAGCTTACAAGCAGTACTTC. Translating gives CAGSYLDRAYKQYF.

This clonotype is judged medium-sized. The genes are TRBV7-2 and TRBJ2-1; 7 bases map to TRBD2. CDR3 length: 16 amino acids. Trimming took 4 bases from V and 0 from J; bases not matched to a gene: 6. From germline, CDR1 is SGHTA and CDR2 FQGNSA. Written as DNA, the CDR3 is TGTGCCAGCAGCTACTGGGACTACGCCTCCTACAATGAGCAGTTCTTC. It yields the protein CASSYWDYASYNEQFF.

This clonotype is medium-sized. This chain connects TRBV27 to TRBJ1-5; D perhaps matches TRBD1 (6 bases). Germline assignment: CDR1 MNHEY and CDR2 SMNVEV (reference sequence). The CDR3 loop spans 15 amino acids. Trimming stripped 6 bases from V and 2 bases from J, with 14 bases between. The CDR3 region has the DNA TGTGCCAGCAGGGGGGGGGCTGGGGGCAATCAGCCCCAGCATTTT. This sequence encodes CASRGGAGGNQPQHF.

Judged by abundance, this clonotype is large (0.1 to 1%). The chain couples TRBV28 to TRBJ2-2; 9 bases are a match to TRBD1. The CDR3 is 15 residues long. Trimming at V came to 6 bases and at J to 4 bases, leaving 6 bases not matched to a gene. Looked up from germline, CDR1 is MDHEN and CDR2 is SYDVKM. For the CDR3, the DNA is TGTGCCAGCAGCCGGGACAGGGAGGGCACCGGGGAGCTGTTTTTT. Translation: CASSRDREGTGELFF.

This clonotype rates as medium-sized. V is TRBV12-3 or TRBV12-4 and J is TRBJ2-5, with 7 bases fitting TRBD1. CDR3 size: 16 residues. The trim removed 6 bases at V and 5 bases at J, leaving 15 bases unmatched. CDR3 in DNA: TGTGCCAGCAGGGCCACAGGGGTCCGGGCCTTCGAGACCCAGTACTTC. Its translation is CASRATGVRAFETQYF.

By share, this clonotype ranks as large (0.1 to 1%). The chain couples TRBV28 to TRBJ2-7, with TRBD1 matching 11 bases. J lost 3 bases, V lost 6 bases, and 7 bases had no gene match. CDR3 length: 15 amino acids. Germline V lookup: CDR1 MDHEN, CDR2 SYDVKM. The CDR3, as DNA: TGTGCCAGCAGCTGGGAGGGACAGGGGGACTACGAGCAGTACTTC. This sequence encodes CASSWEGQGDYEQYF.

This clonotype is medium-sized (0.01 to 0.1%). The chain uses TRBV6-4 and TRBJ2-1; 11 bases fit TRBD2. From germline, CDR1 is MRHNA and CDR2 SNTAGT. V gave up 0 bases and J gave up 6 bases; unmatched junction bases: 1. The CDR3 length is 15 residues. CDR3 coding DNA: TGTGCCAGCAGTGACTCTAGCGGGGGGGCCAATGAGCAGTTCTTC. It yields the protein CASSDSSGGANEQFF.

This clonotype is medium-sized (0.01 to 0.1%) in the sample. The rearrangement uses TRBV20-1 and TRBJ2-5, with 7 bases matching TRBD1. The J segment lost 5 bases and the V segment lost 0 bases, leaving 6 bases of the junction unmatched. CDR1 is DFQATT and CDR2 is SNEGSKA in the germline V gene (reference sequence). The CDR3 is 14 amino acids. The CDR3 region has the DNA TGCAGTGCTAGAGACTTACAGGGGACGGAGACCCAGTACTTC. The encoded protein is CSARDLQGTETQYF.

This clonotype is classed as medium-sized. This rearrangement joins TRBV19 to TRBJ1-1, with D perhaps TRBD1 (6 bases). Germline V lookup: CDR1 LNHDA, CDR2 SQIVND (reference sequence). This CDR3 has 12 amino acids. V lost 8 bases and J 0 bases, leaving 7 bases between the germline ends. This CDR3 is CASGQMNTEAFF. The DNA of the CDR3 is TGTGCCAGTGGACAGATGAACACTGAAGCTTTCTTT.

This clonotype qualifies as medium-sized. The J gene is TRBJ2-7, the V gene TRBV5-4, with D possibly matching TRBD2 (6 bases). This CDR3 has 14 amino acids. Between the trimmed V and J ends, which lost 3 bases and 0 bases, there was a span of 10 bases. Germline CDR1 and CDR2: SGHNT and YYREEE (reference sequence). The CDR3 sequence: CASSYRGNSYEQYF. The CDR3 nucleotides read TGTGCCAGCAGCTATCGGGGGAACTCCTACGAGCAGTACTTC.

By its share, this clonotype is medium-sized. The chain is built from TRBV10-3 and TRBJ2-3, with D perhaps given as TRBD1 or TRBD2 (5 bases each). Germline CDR1 and CDR2: ENHRY and SYGVKD. V was pared by 3 bases and J by 3 bases, with 19 bases between. This CDR3 comprises 17 residues. Written as DNA, the CDR3 is TGTGCCATCAGTGAATCGGGGCCTACCTTATTAACAGATACGCAGTATTTT. Protein product: CAISESGPTLLTDTQYF.

This clonotype ranks as medium-sized (0.01 to 0.1%). J is TRBJ2-7 and V is TRBV9; weak D call: TRBD2 (5 bases). The CDR3 spans 13 residues. Germline V lookup: CDR1 SGDLS, CDR2 YYNGEE. Trimming took 4 bases from V and 0 from J, leaving 8 bases between them. CDR3 DNA: TGTGCCAGCAGCTCCGGGAACTCCTACGAGCAGTACTTC. As protein: CASSSGNSYEQYF.